Listed below are T cell receptor beta chains from one sample, sequenced in a study of control samples from healthy donors and cancer patients. Method: immunoSEQ multiplex PCR; TCRdb's copy keeps in-frame clones and lacks some. The sample comprises fewer than 200,000 clones, approximately 90% of which are singletons, and 1.2% to 1.5% rests with the top ten. The sample comprised blood. The receptor source for this set is a man aged 30 to 45 in good health. CDR3s include the opening cysteine and the closing phenylalanine or tryptophan. The size field is filled for only some rows; it gives once, few, many or a size class.

.	TRBV28	TRBJ2-5	CASSLALGVLADQETQYF
.	TRBV19	TRBJ1-5	CASSPRDRLAPQHF
.	TRBV2	TRBJ2-7	CASTVRNEQYF
.	TRBV11-3	TRBJ1-1	CASSLGPNTEAFF
.	TRBV7-8	TRBJ1-5	CASSLATGQGANQPQHF
.	TRBV11-3	TRBJ2-1	CASSSGTGTSFSYNEQFF
.	TRBV24-1	TRBJ2-3	CATSDSGRSDTQYF
.	TRBV5-1	TRBJ2-7	CASSLPGPYEQYF
.	TRBV29-1	TRBJ1-2	CSVERTALYGYTF
.	TRBV5-4	TRBJ1-2	CASSPEGANYGYTF
.	TRBV6-5	TRBJ1-1	CASRLLGQGPEAFF
few	TRBV19	TRBJ1-5	CASSPLETISQPQHF
.	TRBV19	TRBJ2-7	CASSTWAASGYEQYF
.	TRBV7-2	TRBJ2-7	CASTPFFVSGVYEQYF
.	TRBV5-1	TRBJ2-1	CASSLGQYYNEQFF
.	TRBV5-1	TRBJ2-2	CASRPNTGELFF
.	TRBV6-5	TRBJ1-5	CASSGTGANQPQHF
once	TRBV7-2	TRBJ2-5	CASSLLGSQETQYF
once	TRBV18	TRBJ1-1	CASSTTTANTEAFF
.	TRBV3-1/TRBV3-2	TRBJ2-2	CASSQGLAGGTGELFF
.	TRBV7-2	TRBJ2-7	CASSLVGGANYEQYF
.	TRBV28	TRBJ1-6	CASRSVNRGRNSPLHF
.	TRBV27	TRBJ2-7	CASSFLGGSHEQYF
.	TRBV27	TRBJ1-4	CASSFRQGRGEKLFF
.	TRBV4-3	TRBJ1-1	CASSQGQLMNTEAFF
.	TRBV19	TRBJ2-3	CASSIAGNTDTQYF
.	TRBV15	TRBJ2-1	CATTSPGPFNEQFF
.	TRBV5-6	TRBJ1-1	CASSLTRETEAFF
.	TRBV6-5	TRBJ1-3	CASGVGNTIYF
.	TRBV19	TRBJ1-4	CASSARDRGQKLFF
.	TRBV11-2	TRBJ2-5	CASSLDTPYQETQYF
.	TRBV5-1	TRBJ2-1	CASRRDDTYNEQFF
once	TRBV10-3	TRBJ2-2	CAIKQGGGNTGELFF
few	TRBV10-3	TRBJ2-3	CAISEWGVAGGRSTDTQYF
.	TRBV13	TRBJ2-5	CASSFFPDRGETQYF
.	TRBV25-1	TRBJ1-5	CASSQTGGNQPQHF
.	TRBV6-2/TRBV6-3	TRBJ1-4	CASSYLRGAGGEKLFF
.	TRBV6-6	TRBJ1-3	CASSFLTGLRNTIYF
.	TRBV5-1	TRBJ2-1	CASSLAVPVAGGYNEQFF
.	TRBV18	TRBJ1-2	CASSPLDRGRNYGYTF
.	TRBV19	TRBJ1-5	CASSDGTGRIQPQHF
.	TRBV6-6	TRBJ2-3	CASSRRADTQYF
.	TRBV5-1	TRBJ2-1	CASKTGGANNEQFF
.	TRBV19	TRBJ1-1	CASSNVPGLGNTEAFF
few	TRBV5-1	TRBJ2-1	CASSLALGTYYNEQFF
.	TRBV9	TRBJ1-1	CASSIGEGGTEAFF
.	TRBV27	TRBJ2-7	CASSLSPSYEQYF
.	TRBV18	TRBJ2-2	CASSPWAGSIANTGELFF